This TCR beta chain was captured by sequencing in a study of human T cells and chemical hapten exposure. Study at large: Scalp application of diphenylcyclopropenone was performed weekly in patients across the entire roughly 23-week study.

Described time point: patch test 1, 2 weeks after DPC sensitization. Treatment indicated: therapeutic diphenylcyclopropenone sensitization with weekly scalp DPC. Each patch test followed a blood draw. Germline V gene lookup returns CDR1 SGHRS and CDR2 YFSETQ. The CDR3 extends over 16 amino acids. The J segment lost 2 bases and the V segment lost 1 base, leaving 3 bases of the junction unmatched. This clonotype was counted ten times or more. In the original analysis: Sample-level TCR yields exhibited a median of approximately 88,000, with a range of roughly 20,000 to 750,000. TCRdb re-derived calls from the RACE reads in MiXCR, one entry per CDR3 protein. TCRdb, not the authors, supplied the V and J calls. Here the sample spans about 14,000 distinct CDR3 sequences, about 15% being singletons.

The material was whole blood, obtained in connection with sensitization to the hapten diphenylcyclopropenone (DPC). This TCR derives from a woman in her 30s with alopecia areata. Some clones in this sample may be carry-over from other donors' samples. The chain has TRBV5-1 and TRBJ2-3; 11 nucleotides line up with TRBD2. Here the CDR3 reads CASSLRLAGNTDTQYF. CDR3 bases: TGCGCCAGCAGCTTGAGACTAGCGGGGAACACAGATACGCAGTATTTT.